This entry is about one TCR beta chain. The CDR3 spans 15 residues. Trimming cost V 2 bases and J 5 bases; bases outside gene matches: 8. Germline V gene sequence: CDR1 SGHRS, CDR2 YFSETQ. These data belong to a study of technical replicates of blood from several donors. Data came from immunoSEQ multiplex PCR; TCRdb stores just in-frame clones and leaves some out. Among approximately 99,000 clones listed, about 96% were seen once. The sequence derives from a human donor in good health. The sequenced sample was T cells isolated from PBMCs. The chain has TRBV5-1 and TRBJ2-7; 9 bases align to TRBD1. CDR3 in DNA: TGCGCCAGCAGCTTCTCCGGGACAGGGATAAACGAGCAGTACTTC. Its protein product is CASSFSGTGINEQYF.